The TCR beta chain described here comes from a study of radiotherapy plus CTLA-4 blockade in lung cancer. Study information: Objective responses emerged in about 20% of patients, and around 29% attained disease control. Notes on the study in general: Following radiotherapy plus ipilimumab, tumor-derived TCR clones expanded in the blood.

Measured with immunoSEQ multiplex PCR; TCRdb has only the in-frame clones, and not every one. The table includes 35,000 to 45,000 clones, 85% to 90% detected once. On this clone itself: Its antigen is unidentified.

The sample consisted of peripheral blood, taken from a patient treated with radiotherapy plus ipilimumab. This clonotype was obtained from a human donor with non-small cell lung cancer who had stable disease on radiotherapy plus ipilimumab.

CDR3 residues: CATSRDGVGGGGNTEAFF. DNA for the CDR3: TGTGCCACCAGCAGAGATGGAGTTGGAGGGGGCGGGAACACTGAAGCTTTCTTT. V and J are TRBV15 and TRBJ1-1; TRBD1 agrees at 7 bases. Germline V gene sequence: CDR1 LNHNV, CDR2 YYDKDF (reference sequence). The V gene end was trimmed by 0 bases and the J gene end by 1 base; junction bases not matched to a gene: 11. The CDR3 loop spans 18 amino acids.